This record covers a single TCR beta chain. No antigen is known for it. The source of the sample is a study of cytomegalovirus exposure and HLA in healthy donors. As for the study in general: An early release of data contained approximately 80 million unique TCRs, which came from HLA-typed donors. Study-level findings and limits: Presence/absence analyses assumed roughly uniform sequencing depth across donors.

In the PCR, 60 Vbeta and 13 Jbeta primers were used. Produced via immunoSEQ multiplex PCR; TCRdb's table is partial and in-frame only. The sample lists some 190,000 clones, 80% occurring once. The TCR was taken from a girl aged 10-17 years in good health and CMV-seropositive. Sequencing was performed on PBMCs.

CDR3 nucleotides: TGTGCCTGGAGCTATAACCACGATGGCTACACCTTC. Translating gives CAWSYNHDGYTF. V gene TRBV30 combines with J gene TRBJ1-2; D not certain. The CDR3 covers 12 residues. Germline V gene sequence: CDR1 GTSNPN, CDR2 SVGIG (reference sequence). Trimming took 3 bases from V and 6 from J, leaving 11 bases between them.